This T cell receptor (beta chain) was observed in a study of T-cell memory formation after mild COVID-19. Study-wide background: The study found TCR clusters largely donor specific.

Germline V gene lookup returns CDR1 SGHAT and CDR2 FQNNGV. This CDR3 has 14 amino acids. Details on this clonotype: Its antigen is still unknown. At one of its ends the junction is not consistent with the germline gene, which may arise from a read error.

Overall study results and limits: Certain responding clones were present in pre-infection memory, suggesting participation of cross-reactive memory. CD4+ contracting clones lay mainly in CM and EM, CD8+ ones in EMRA.

In TCRdb, the 5' RACE reads were re-called with MiXCR into one record per CDR3 protein. The sample carries about 68,000 distinct CDR3 sequences, over 15% recorded once. This TCR was recovered from an adult woman who had mild COVID-19 (a few samples of this study predate the infection). Cell type and time point are not known. The chain carries TRBV11-2 and TRBJ1-1; D ambiguous. The sequenced sample consisted of PBMCs or a T cell subset sorted from them (not recorded which). The CDR3 is CASGLDVLNTEAFF. CDR3 coding DNA: TGTGCCAGCGGCTTGGACGTCCTGAACACTGAAGCTTTCTTT. The variable domain in full, completed from reference TRBV11-2 and TRBJ1-1, reads EAGVAQSPRYKIIEKRQSVAFWCNPISGHATLYWYQQILGQGPKLLIQFQNNGVVDDSQLPKDRFSAERLKGVDSTLKIQPAKLEDSAVYLCASGLDVLNTEAFFGQGTRLTVV.